The source of this T cell receptor beta chain is a study of STAT5B mutations in CD4+ large granular lymphocyte leukemia. Remarks on this clone: As yet, its antigen is unknown.

Overall study findings and caveats: Approximately 25% of private leukemic clonotypes occurred rarely in other patients' non-leukemic repertoires. TRBV06-family usage was enriched in top patient clones (8/27) versus controls (2/35). Without putative leukemic clones, patient CD4-sorted repertoires remained more clonal than healthy CD4+ repertoires.

Looked up from germline, CDR1 is SQVTM and CDR2 is ANQGSEA. J lost 0 bases, V lost 7 bases, and 7 bases had no gene match. The CDR3 length is 14 residues. TCRdb's table, derived via immunoSEQ multiplex PCR, lists solely in-frame clones and lacks some. The table has 34,000 or so clones, around 81% seen once. The chain combines TRBV29-1 with TRBJ2-3; 7 bases agree with TRBD1. The sequence came from a human donor in good health. The sequencing input was CD4+ T cells from blood buffy coats. CDR3: CSADEGQSTDTQYF. The CDR3 nucleotides read TGCAGCGCAGACGAGGGACAGAGCACAGATACGCAGTATTTT.